This TCR beta chain was sequenced in a study of blood T cells in healthy people across ages. The junction had 12 bases not matched to a gene; V was cut back by 0 bases and J by 8 bases. This CDR3 region has 17 residues. Looked up from germline, CDR1 is SGHDN and CDR2 is FVKESK. A J-beta primer mix and a sample-barcoded 5' primer were used in a second PCR of roughly 6 to 11 cycles. TCRdb recomputed calls from the 5' RACE reads with MiXCR, one row per CDR3 protein. The sample lists around 400,000 distinct CDR3 sequences; about 55% were seen once. The chain uses TRBV14 and TRBJ1-4, with 7 positions matching TRBD1. Sequenced sample: blood. The origin of this receptor is a man aged 60 to 69 in good health. The CDR3 region is CASSQDRLGGGWEKLFF. DNA for the CDR3: TGTGCCAGCAGCCAAGATCGATTAGGAGGGGGCTGGGAAAAACTGTTTTTT.